This T cell receptor beta chain was sequenced during a study of Ad26.COV2.S vaccination and SARS-CoV-2 variants. Data came from immunoSEQ multiplex PCR; TCRdb stores just in-frame clones and leaves some out. The table includes 300,000 to 400,000 clones, about 88% detected once. As to treatment: approximately 18 received Ad26.COV2.S at low or high dose, single or two shots; several received placebo; per-sample allocation not given. At day 63 after the first vaccine or placebo injection, samples were drawn. The CDR3 is 13 amino acids. Losses at the gene ends were 8 bases for V and 5 bases for J; bases not matched to a gene: 8. Germline CDR1 reads MNHEY; CDR2 reads SVGAGI.

The sequenced sample was peripheral blood, obtained in a trial of Ad26.COV2.S vaccine versus placebo. This TCR came from a person aged 18 to 65 who received the Ad26.COV2.S COVID-19 vaccine or a placebo. This chain uses TRBV6-5 with TRBJ1-1; 7 bases line up with TRBD1. The CDR3 DNA sequence: TGTGCCAGCGACTACAGGGGTGGAACTGAAGCTTTCTTT. It translates to CASDYRGGTEAFF.